The clone carrying this T cell receptor (beta chain) has just a few counts. Its target is not known. The data stem from a study of beta chain features in type 1 diabetes. Study-level results: Sequencing the cDNA could make cells with high TCR expression show up more than they should. Significant though moderate, a shortening of TCRB CDR3s appeared in all four CD4+ subsets of Type 1 diabetes patients.

The study reverse transcribed the entire isolated RNA, so it sequenced expressed TCRB transcripts. Approximately 3.6 million reads per sample were averaged for naive, central memory and regulatory samples. Sequenced by immunoSEQ multiplex PCR; TCRdb stores in-frame clones only, minus some. The table records hundreds of thousands of clones, around 15% of them present only once. CD4+ cells of the naive, central memory, regulatory and stem cell-like memory types were sorted via CD45RO/CCR7/CD25/CD127/CD95/CD27. Populations obtained by sorting all exceeded 95% purity. The receptor's source is a man between 25 and 39 years old with type 1 diabetes. The material sequenced was naive CD4+ T cells from blood.

The CDR3 reads CSVTSRTYGYTF. The CDR3 DNA is TGCAGCGTGACATCGCGTACCTATGGCTACACCTTC. The rearrangement uses TRBV29-1 and TRBJ1-2; D is undetermined. The V gene's germline CDR1 is SQVTM and CDR2 ANQGSEA. CDR3 size: 12 residues. Trimming left V 6 bases short and J 4 bases short, with 12 bases between.